A single sample gave rise to the 23 T cell receptor beta chains below, sequenced in a study of OX40 agonist ivuxolimab in advanced cancers. TCRdb's copy holds only in-frame clones and misses some; the assay was immunoSEQ multiplex PCR. In the table there are around 36,000 clones, around 85% of which are singletons. Material: CD4+ or CD8+ T cells sorted from blood, obtained in a trial of the OX40 agonist ivuxolimab. The receptors come from an adult with an advanced solid tumor such as melanoma, head and neck, liver or kidney cancer.

The V and J genes are TRBV5-1 and TRBJ1-3; D may be TRBD1 (6 bases). CDR1 SGHRS and CDR2 YFSETQ come from the germline V gene. There are 15 residues in the CDR3. Trimming stripped 2 bases from V and 0 bases from J, with 9 bases between. DNA for the CDR3: TGCGCCAGCAGCTTCGGCAGGGGCTCTGGAAACACCATATATTTT. Encoded protein: CASSFGRGSGNTIYF.

The rearrangement links TRBV11-2 to TRBJ2-2; perhaps TRBD2 as D (6 bases). V shed 1 base and J shed 0 bases, with 6 bases lying between them. The CDR3 has 15 residues. CDR1 and CDR2 from the germline V gene are SGHAT and FQNNGV. This CDR3 reads CASSLGGANTGELFF. As DNA, the CDR3 is TGTGCCAGCAGCTTAGGGGGGGCGAACACCGGGGAGCTGTTTTTT.

The V gene is TRBV19, the J gene TRBJ1-1; 7 bases are a match to TRBD1. Germline V gene sequence: CDR1 LNHDA, CDR2 SQIVND (reference sequence). The CDR3 consists of 14 residues. J was trimmed by 6 bases and V by 4 bases; bases with no gene match: 8. The CDR3 DNA reads TGTGCCAGTAGTAAAGGGGGCGCCGGCCCTGAAGCTTTCTTT. This encodes CASSKGGAGPEAFF.

A remark on this clone: This may come from a read error, since a much larger clone is one base off. The V call is TRBV5-1, the J call TRBJ2-4, with 9 positions matching TRBD2. The CDR3 runs 14 residues. CDR1 SGHRS and CDR2 YFSETQ come from the germline V gene. The V and J ends lost 2 bases and 5 bases, in that order; junction bases with no gene match: 2. The CDR3, as DNA: TGCGCCAGCAGCTTAGCGGGAGGCCAAAACATTCAGTACTTC. Its protein product is CASSLAGGQNIQYF.

V is TRBV6-5 and J is TRBJ1-6; D call uncertain. CDR3 length equals 13 residues. Germline loops: CDR1 MNHEY, CDR2 SVGAGI. The V gene lost 10 bases and the J gene lost 6 bases, with 13 bases spanning the gap. CDR3 sequence (DNA): TGTGCCACTCAGAGACCGACTAATTCACCCCTCCACTTT. Translated, it gives CATQRPTNSPLHF.

This chain connects TRBV9 to TRBJ2-3, with a possible D match to TRBD2 (6 bases). CDR1 SGDLS and CDR2 YYNGEE come from the germline V gene. The V gene lost 2 bases and the J gene lost 4 bases, with 14 bases spanning the gap. There are 15 residues in the CDR3. DNA for the CDR3: TGTGCCAGCAGCGTGACCGTCAGGGAGGCAGATACGCAGTATTTT. It encodes CASSVTVREADTQYF. Full variable domain (remainder filled in from reference TRBV9 and TRBJ2-3): DSGVTQTPKHLITATGQRVTLRCSPRSGDLSVYWYQQSLDQGLQFLIQYYNGEERAKGNILERFSAQQFPDLHSELNLSSLELGDSALYFCASSVTVREADTQYFGPGTRLTVL.

This sequence joins TRBV7-2 and TRBJ1-5, with D uncertain. Germline CDR1 reads SGHTA; CDR2 reads FQGNSA. Trimming took 4 bases from V and 7 from J, leaving 11 bases between them. The CDR3 covers 13 residues. The CDR3 sequence is CASSYSSGQPQHF. CDR3 nucleotide sequence: TGTGCCAGCAGCTACTCAAGCGGGCAGCCCCAGCATTTT.

The CDR3 protein is CASSRSLEYEQYF. Here the CDR3 DNA reads TGTGCCAGCAGCCGTTCACTAGAATACGAGCAGTACTTC. This chain connects TRBV9 to TRBJ2-7, with D possibly matching TRBD2 (5 bases). This CDR3 comprises 13 residues. Germline V lookup: CDR1 SGDLS, CDR2 YYNGEE. Trimming pared 4 bases from V and 4 bases from J, leaving 12 bases between. The whole variable domain, filled in from reference TRBV9 and TRBJ2-7, reads DSGVTQTPKHLITATGQRVTLRCSPRSGDLSVYWYQQSLDQGLQFLIQYYNGEERAKGNILERFSAQQFPDLHSELNLSSLELGDSALYFCASSRSLEYEQYFGPGTRLTVT.

The chain employs TRBV28 and TRBJ2-7, with TRBD2 matching 7 bases. Trimming removed 3 bases from V and 6 bases from J; junction bases left unmatched: 5. Germline V gives CDR1 MDHEN, CDR2 SYDVKM. The CDR3 spans 13 residues. As DNA, the CDR3 is TGTGCCAGCAGTTTGTCGGGGAGGGGCGAGCAGTACTTC. Protein sequence: CASSLSGRGEQYF.

V and J are TRBV21-1 and TRBJ2-7. TRBV21-1 is a pseudogene. The CDR3 is 12 amino acids. Here the CDR3 DNA reads TGTGCCAGCAGCAATGATCGCATAAGTCAGTACTTC. This sequence encodes CASSNDRISQYF.

A remark on this clone: The junction shows a germline mismatch at one end, possibly a read error. The gene calls are TRBV10-3 and TRBJ1-5; D is ambiguous. CDR1 is ENHRY and CDR2 is SYGVKD in the germline V gene. The CDR3 length is 14 residues. The CDR3 is CASSYVQSNQPQHF. DNA of the CDR3: TGTGCCAGCAGTTACGTACAGAGCAATCAGCCCCAGCATTTT.

The chain recombines TRBV18 with TRBJ2-7, with TRBD1 identical over 8 bases. This CDR3 has 15 amino acids. From germline, CDR1 is KGHSH and CDR2 LQKENI. V was clipped by 3 bases and J by 6 bases; unmatched bases: 10. The CDR3 spells CASSPEAGGVAEQYF. CDR3 nucleotides: TGTGCCAGCTCACCCGAAGCAGGGGGCGTAGCCGAGCAGTACTTC.

The CDR3 DNA follows: TGTGCCAGCTGGGCCTCGGGAAAATCCTACGAGCAGTACTTC. The encoded protein is CASWASGKSYEQYF. The chain carries TRBV28 and TRBJ2-7, with D possibly TRBD2 on 5 matching bases. Germline V gene data show CDR1 as MDHEN and CDR2 as SYDVKM. Trimming left V 8 bases short and J 1 base short, with 15 bases between. The CDR3 consists of 14 residues.

This rearrangement joins TRBV4-2 to TRBJ2-1; the match to TRBD2 covers 7 bases. The CDR3 loop spans 15 amino acids. The junction had 1 base not matched to a gene; V was cut back by 2 bases and J by 0 bases. Germline V gene sequence: CDR1 LGHNA, CDR2 YNFKEQ. The CDR3 region is CASSQREGSYNEQFF. CDR3 nucleotides: TGTGCCAGCAGCCAAAGGGAGGGCTCCTACAATGAGCAGTTCTTC.

The count of this clone is one. This rearrangement joins TRBV5-4 to TRBJ2-7, with D perhaps TRBD1 (5 bases). Trimming removed 0 bases at V and 0 bases at J, with 13 bases between. The CDR3 runs to 16 residues. Per the germline V gene, CDR1 is SGHNT and CDR2 is YYREEE (reference sequence). Written as DNA, the CDR3 is TGTGCCAGCAGCTTGGCCGGATTAGGGGACTCCTACGAGCAGTACTTC. This sequence encodes CASSLAGLGDSYEQYF.

The J gene is TRBJ2-5, the V gene TRBV20-1; 8 bases line up with TRBD2. Trimming took 3 bases from V and 7 from J; bases not matched to a gene: 1. The CDR3 spans 11 residues. From germline, CDR1 is DFQATT and CDR2 SNEGSKA (reference sequence). The CDR3 sequence is CSASAGGTQYF. The CDR3 DNA follows: TGCAGTGCTAGCGCGGGGGGGACCCAGTACTTC.

The gene calls are TRBV30 and TRBJ1-1, with D perhaps TRBD1 (5 bases). Germline CDR1 and CDR2: GTSNPN and SVGIG (reference sequence). Trimming shortened V by 8 bases and J by 4 bases, and 11 bases separated the two germline ends. There are 11 residues in the CDR3. DNA of the CDR3: TGTGCCCTGATCCAGGGCACTGAAGCTTTCTTT. Translated, it gives CALIQGTEAFF.

The rearrangement links TRBV19 to TRBJ1-4, with a possible D match to TRBD1 (6 bases). Germline V gene data show CDR1 as LNHDA and CDR2 as SQIVND (reference sequence). The CDR3 totals 13 residues. Trimming pared 9 bases from V and 4 bases from J, leaving 12 bases between. The CDR3 DNA reads TGTGCCAGCCTGGACAGCTTTAATGAAAAACTGTTTTTT. Its protein is CASLDSFNEKLFF. Based on the CDR3 plus reference TRBV19 and TRBJ1-4, the full variable domain is DGGITQSPKYLFRKEGQNVTLSCEQNLNHDAMYWYRQDPGQGLRLIYYSQIVNDFQKGDIAEGYSVSREKKESFPLTVTSAQKNPTAFYLCASLDSFNEKLFFGSGTQLSVL.

The rearrangement uses TRBV2 and TRBJ2-3; TRBD1 is a possible D gene (6 bases). CDR1 and CDR2 (germline): SNHLY, FYNNEI. The CDR3 contains 14 residues. V was trimmed by 7 bases and J by 3 bases, leaving 14 bases between them. Here the CDR3 DNA reads TGTGCCAGCAACTCCCAGGGGCGGACAGATACGCAGTATTTT. This codes for CASNSQGRTDTQYF. The full variable domain, in which reference TRBV2 and TRBJ2-3 provide the parts outside the CDR3, is EPEVTQTPSHQVTQMGQEVILRCVPISNHLYFYWYRQILGQKVEFLVSFYNNEISEKSEIFDDQFSVERPDGSNFTLKIRSTKLEDSAMYFCASNSQGRTDTQYFGPGTRLTVL.

This clone appeared once. The genes are TRBV5-1 and TRBJ2-1; 9 bases fit TRBD2. The CDR3 length is 15 residues. Trimming at V came to 4 bases and at J to 8 bases, leaving 10 bases not matched to a gene. Germline loops: CDR1 SGHRS, CDR2 YFSETQ. CDR3 sequence (DNA): TGCGCCAGCAGCATACTAGCGGGTGCGGTGTATGAGCAGTTCTTC. Amino acids: CASSILAGAVYEQFF.

V usage is TRBV7-3 and J usage is TRBJ2-7, with D maybe TRBD1 (5 bases). The germline CDR1 and CDR2 sequences are SGHTA and FQGTGA. There are 15 residues in the CDR3. Trimming left V 2 bases short and J 3 bases short, with 14 bases between. DNA for the CDR3: TGTGCCAGCAGCTTAGCACCAGGACAAAACTACGAGCAGTACTTC. Translated: CASSLAPGQNYEQYF. Variable domain in full (rest from reference TRBV7-3 and TRBJ2-7): GAGVSQTPSNKVTEKGKYVELRCDPISGHTALYWYRQSLGQGPEFLIYFQGTGAADDSGLPNDRFFAVRPEGSVSTLKIQRTERGDSAVYLCASSLAPGQNYEQYFGPGTRLTVT.

The chain carries TRBV29-1 and TRBJ2-5; 7 nucleotides line up with TRBD1. The V gene end was trimmed by 5 bases and the J gene end by 5 bases; junction bases not matched to a gene: 2. CDR1 SQVTM and CDR2 ANQGSEA come from the germline V gene. This CDR3 has 11 residues. The CDR3 is CSVRGPETQYF. For the CDR3, the DNA is TGCAGCGTTAGGGGGCCGGAGACCCAGTACTTC.

The chain is built from TRBV19 and TRBJ2-1; D remains unclear. V was clipped by 11 bases and J by 9 bases, with 26 bases between them. Germline V CDR1 and CDR2: LNHDA, SQIVND (reference sequence). The CDR3 totals 15 residues. CDR3 sequence reads: CAGHYRALGVPEQFF. The CDR3 DNA follows: TGTGCCGGGCACTACCGGGCTCTGGGCGTACCTGAGCAGTTCTTC. The whole variable domain, remainder taken from reference TRBV19 and TRBJ2-1, is DGGITQSPKYLFRKEGQNVTLSCEQNLNHDAMYWYRQDPGQGLRLIYYSQIVNDFQKGDIAEGYSVSREKKESFPLTVTSAQKNPTAFYLCAGHYRALGVPEQFFGPGTRLTVL.